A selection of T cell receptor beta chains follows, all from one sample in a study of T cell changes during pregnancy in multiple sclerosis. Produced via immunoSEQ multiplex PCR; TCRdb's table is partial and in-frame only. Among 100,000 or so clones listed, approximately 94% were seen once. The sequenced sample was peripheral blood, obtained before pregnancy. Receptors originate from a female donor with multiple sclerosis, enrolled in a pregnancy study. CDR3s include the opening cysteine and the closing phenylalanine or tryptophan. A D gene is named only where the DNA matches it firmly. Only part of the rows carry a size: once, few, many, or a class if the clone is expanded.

cdr3_nt: TGTGCCAGCAGCTTAGGGCAGGGACAGAGCTCCTACGAGCAGTACTTC
cdr3_aa: CASSLGQGQSSYEQYF
v_call: TRBV7-9
d_call: TRBD1
j_call: TRBJ2-7
clone_size: NA

cdr3_nt: TGCAGCGTGTTGGGGGCGCGGGTAAGGCCAGATACGCAGTATTTT
cdr3_aa: CSVLGARVRPDTQYF
v_call: TRBV29-1
d_call: NA
j_call: TRBJ2-3
clone_size: NA

cdr3_nt: TGTGCCAGCAGTCCCTACCGGGACAGCTACAATGAGCAGTTCTTC
cdr3_aa: CASSPYRDSYNEQFF
v_call: TRBV27
d_call: TRBD1
j_call: TRBJ2-1
clone_size: NA

cdr3_nt: TGCGCCAGCAGCCATGAGACTATTATCAATGAGCAGTTCTTC
cdr3_aa: CASSHETIINEQFF
v_call: TRBV4-1
d_call: NA
j_call: TRBJ2-1
clone_size: NA

cdr3_nt: TGTGCCAGTAACCAGGGGGCTGGAGAGCAGTACTTC
cdr3_aa: CASNQGAGEQYF
v_call: TRBV4-2
d_call: TRBD1
j_call: TRBJ2-7
clone_size: NA

cdr3_nt: TGTGCCAGTAGTGGTCGGACAGCCCCCAAAGAGACCCAGTACTTC
cdr3_aa: CASSGRTAPKETQYF
v_call: TRBV19
d_call: NA
j_call: TRBJ2-5
clone_size: NA

cdr3_nt: TGTGCCAGCGCGGGACAGGGGTTGAACAATGAGCAGTTCTTC
cdr3_aa: CASAGQGLNNEQFF
v_call: TRBV7-2
d_call: TRBD1
j_call: TRBJ2-1
clone_size: NA

cdr3_nt: TGTGCCAGCAGAAACGCGGGAGCAGATACGCAGTATTTT
cdr3_aa: CASRNAGADTQYF
v_call: TRBV6-5
d_call: TRBD2
j_call: TRBJ2-3
clone_size: NA

cdr3_nt: TGCGCCAGCAGCTTGGCCGGGACGGGGGGCTACGAGCAGTACTTC
cdr3_aa: CASSLAGTGGYEQYF
v_call: TRBV5-1
d_call: TRBD2
j_call: TRBJ2-7
clone_size: NA

cdr3_nt: TGTGCCAGCAGTGGACAGCACTATGGCTACACCTTC
cdr3_aa: CASSGQHYGYTF
v_call: TRBV5-6
d_call: NA
j_call: TRBJ1-2
clone_size: NA

cdr3_nt: TGCAGCGCCCGACCTACAGCCCGTGGGGAAGCTTTCTTT
cdr3_aa: CSARPTARGEAFF
v_call: TRBV29-1
d_call: NA
j_call: TRBJ1-1
clone_size: NA

cdr3_nt: TGTGCCAGCAGTGAATGGGGGGTCAGGTCGTACTATGGCTACACCTTC
cdr3_aa: CASSEWGVRSYYGYTF
v_call: TRBV6-1
d_call: NA
j_call: TRBJ1-2
clone_size: NA

cdr3_nt: TGTGCCAGCAGTCCGACACCAGGGGGCCGCTCTGGAAACACCATATATTTT
cdr3_aa: CASSPTPGGRSGNTIYF
v_call: TRBV28
d_call: TRBD1
j_call: TRBJ1-3
clone_size: NA

cdr3_nt: TGCGCCAGCAGCTTGAATCGCAGCGGGATAAACCAAGAGACCCAGTACTTC
cdr3_aa: CASSLNRSGINQETQYF
v_call: TRBV5-1
d_call: TRBD2
j_call: TRBJ2-5
clone_size: NA

cdr3_nt: TGTGCCAGCAGCTTGGTTCCGGGGGTAGGCAATCAGCCCCAGCATTTT
cdr3_aa: CASSLVPGVGNQPQHF
v_call: TRBV5-6
d_call: NA
j_call: TRBJ1-5
clone_size: NA

cdr3_nt: TGTGCCAGCAGTAAAAGGCGGGGGAATACAGATACGCAGTATTTT
cdr3_aa: CASSKRRGNTDTQYF
v_call: TRBV6-5
d_call: TRBD2
j_call: TRBJ2-3
clone_size: NA

cdr3_nt: TGCGCCAGCAGATCAGGAGGCGAGCAGTACTTC
cdr3_aa: CASRSGGEQYF
v_call: TRBV10-2
d_call: NA
j_call: TRBJ2-7
clone_size: once

cdr3_nt: TGTGCCAGCAGCACCAACCGGGACAGGGCTGAAAAACTGTTTTTT
cdr3_aa: CASSTNRDRAEKLFF
v_call: TRBV7-9
d_call: TRBD1
j_call: TRBJ1-4
clone_size: NA

cdr3_nt: TGTGCCAGCTCCCACCCAGGCAGCTCTGGAAACACCATATATTTT
cdr3_aa: CASSHPGSSGNTIYF
v_call: TRBV18
d_call: NA
j_call: TRBJ1-3
clone_size: NA

cdr3_nt: TGTGCCAGCAGCCTCCGGGACAGTAGCACAGATACGCAGTATTTT
cdr3_aa: CASSLRDSSTDTQYF
v_call: TRBV7-2
d_call: TRBD1
j_call: TRBJ2-3
clone_size: once

cdr3_nt: TGCGCCAGCAGCCAAGGGATAGCGAACTACAATGAGCAGTTCTTC
cdr3_aa: CASSQGIANYNEQFF
v_call: TRBV4-1
d_call: NA
j_call: TRBJ2-1
clone_size: NA

cdr3_nt: TGCGCCAGCAGCCAGGCTAGCGGGAGGGGCTTGTACGAGCAGTACTTC
cdr3_aa: CASSQASGRGLYEQYF
v_call: TRBV4-1
d_call: TRBD2
j_call: TRBJ2-7
clone_size: NA

cdr3_nt: TGTGCCAGCAGTTACTCGAGGGCGAGAACAGATACGCAGTATTTT
cdr3_aa: CASSYSRARTDTQYF
v_call: TRBV6-5
d_call: NA
j_call: TRBJ2-3
clone_size: NA

cdr3_nt: TGTGCCAGTAGTATTGACAGAACGGGCTACGAGCAGTACTTC
cdr3_aa: CASSIDRTGYEQYF
v_call: TRBV19
d_call: NA
j_call: TRBJ2-7
clone_size: NA

cdr3_nt: TGCGCCAGCAGCACCCGACAGGGTAACGGGAACACTGAAGCTTTCTTT
cdr3_aa: CASSTRQGNGNTEAFF
v_call: TRBV5-1
d_call: TRBD1
j_call: TRBJ1-1
clone_size: NA

cdr3_nt: TGTGCCAGCAAGCCCCCCTCTCGTTCCTACGAGCAGTACTTC
cdr3_aa: CASKPPSRSYEQYF
v_call: TRBV13
d_call: NA
j_call: TRBJ2-7
clone_size: NA

cdr3_nt: TGTGCCAGCAGCCCAGGGGGGAACTATGGCTACACCTTC
cdr3_aa: CASSPGGNYGYTF
v_call: TRBV4-2
d_call: TRBD1
j_call: TRBJ1-2
clone_size: NA

cdr3_nt: TGTGCCAGCAGCCCGAGCCGGGGATTCGTCGACACTGAAGCTTTCTTT
cdr3_aa: CASSPSRGFVDTEAFF
v_call: TRBV5-6
d_call: NA
j_call: TRBJ1-1
clone_size: once

cdr3_nt: TGTGCCAGCAGCTTACCCGGGGAGACCATATATTTT
cdr3_aa: CASSLPGETIYF
v_call: TRBV7-2
d_call: NA
j_call: TRBJ1-3
clone_size: NA

cdr3_nt: TGTGCCAGCAGTCACCGGGATTACGAGCAGTACTTC
cdr3_aa: CASSHRDYEQYF
v_call: TRBV7-6
d_call: NA
j_call: TRBJ2-7
clone_size: NA

cdr3_nt: TGTGCCAGCAGCTCCGCAAGGCGGCGGAACACTGAAGCTTTCTTT
cdr3_aa: CASSSARRRNTEAFF
v_call: TRBV7-2
d_call: NA
j_call: TRBJ1-1
clone_size: NA

cdr3_nt: TGTGCCAGCAGCGCGATCCACAGGGAAGGGGACGACTATGGCTACACCTTC
cdr3_aa: CASSAIHREGDDYGYTF
v_call: TRBV9
d_call: NA
j_call: TRBJ1-2
clone_size: NA

cdr3_nt: TGCGCCAGCAGCAGAGGACTAGCGGGAGCCCTCTACAATGAGCAGTTCTTC
cdr3_aa: CASSRGLAGALYNEQFF
v_call: TRBV5-1
d_call: TRBD2
j_call: TRBJ2-1
clone_size: NA

cdr3_nt: TGCGCCAGCAGCTTGGCCGAGCCGGGGAACACTGAAGCTTTCTTT
cdr3_aa: CASSLAEPGNTEAFF
v_call: TRBV5-1
d_call: NA
j_call: TRBJ1-1
clone_size: NA